The clone carrying this T cell receptor beta chain has just a few counts. This record comes from a study of metastatic and nonmetastatic thyroid tumors. TCRdb recomputed clones from the PCR reads via MiXCR. The data show 3,500 to 5,000 clones, about 40% seen once. No treatment had been given to any patient before thyroid surgery. The receptor's source is a female donor with papillary thyroid cancer or a benign thyroid nodule (not recorded which). Some clones in this sample may be carry-over from other donors' samples. The sequenced material came from tumor tissue.

DNA of the CDR3: TGTGCCAGCAGCTCCGGGAGCAGCTCTGGAAACACCATATATTTT. This encodes CASSSGSSSGNTIYF. V is TRBV6-1 and J is TRBJ1-3; D is ambiguous. Trimming pared 6 bases from V and 0 bases from J, leaving 12 bases between. The CDR3 has 15 amino acids. The germline gives CDR1 MNHNS, CDR2 SASEGT.